This TCR beta chain comes out of a study of CD8 T cells in ankylosing spondylitis. Whole-study results and caveats: Significant enrichment of disease-linked clones was reported in matched ankylosing spondylitis synovial fluid. Disease-linked clones bore a CD8+ phenotype and were relatively rare in peripheral blood. Earlier studies detected some motif variants in reactive arthritis synovial fluid and blood.

This clonotype was counted at least ten times. No antigen is known for it. Quantitative barcoded 5'-RACE was used to prepare TCR beta libraries. TCRdb re-analysed the 5' RACE reads in MiXCR, keeping a single row per CDR3 protein. The sample shows 100,000 to 150,000 distinct CDR3 sequences, around 9.7% of them seen only once. The receptor comes from a male donor with ankylosing spondylitis or in good health (not recorded which). Sequenced input: blood, either unsorted or a sorted T cell fraction (not recorded which).

The DNA of the CDR3 is TGCAGTGCTAGGCCCACGAACACTGAAGCTTTCTTT. It specifies CSARPTNTEAFF. The rearrangement joins TRBV20-1 to TRBJ1-1; no clear D gene. The CDR3 loop spans 12 amino acids. V shed 3 bases and J shed 1 base, with 6 bases lying between them. Germline V lookup: CDR1 DFQATT, CDR2 SNEGSKA (reference sequence).